A single TCR beta chain is shown here with its context. The sample belongs to a study of blood T cell repertoires in COVID-19. The wider study: Donors in the United States, Italy and Spain gave samples during acute or convalescent COVID-19.

Here immunoSEQ multiplex PCR was the method, and the copy in TCRdb shows in-frame clones only, minus some. The table lists under 300,000 clones, 80% to 90% of them singletons. Trimming took 0 bases from V and 7 from J; bases not matched to a gene: 7. CDR3 length equals 16 residues. CDR1 and CDR2 (germline): SGHTA, FQGNSA. The V and J genes are TRBV7-2 and TRBJ2-5, with 11 bases matching TRBD2. The TCR originated in a woman between 40 and 55 years old with acute or convalescent COVID-19. Sequencing input: peripheral blood. CDR3 DNA: TGTGCCAGCAGCTTAGCGGACGTCCTAGCGGGAGGGACCCAGTACTTC. As protein: CASSLADVLAGGTQYF.